Below, 20 T cell receptor beta chains from the same sample are listed, as sequenced in a study of blood T cell repertoires in COVID-19. This table comes from immunoSEQ multiplex PCR, and its TCRdb copy is limited to in-frame clones, with some not included. The sample has under 250,000 clones; around 84% are singletons. Sequenced material: peripheral blood. These receptors were taken from a woman aged 55-70 years who had recovered from COVID-19.

This clone has just a few counts. The chain carries TRBV15 and TRBJ2-7; 9 nucleotides align to TRBD1. Trimming removed 3 bases from V and 6 bases from J; junction bases left unmatched: 6. This CDR3 has 14 residues. Germline CDR1 is LNHNV and CDR2 is YYDKDF (reference sequence). The CDR3 protein is CATSSRRTGAEQYF. The DNA of the CDR3 is TGTGCCACCAGCAGCCGACGGACAGGGGCCGAGCAGTACTTC.

The genes are TRBV6-6 and TRBJ1-3, with TRBD1 matching over 10 bases. The V gene's germline CDR1 is MNHNY and CDR2 SVGAGI (reference sequence). J gave up 2 bases and V 9 bases, and 7 bases lay outside the gene matches. This CDR3 is built from 15 residues. In nucleotides, the CDR3 is TGTGCCAGTAACGCCGGGACAGGGGCTGGAAACACCATATATTTT. This gives the protein CASNAGTGAGNTIYF.

The chain joins TRBV29-1 to TRBJ2-7, with D perhaps matching TRBD1 (6 bases). The germline CDR1 and CDR2 sequences are SQVTM and ANQGSEA. This CDR3 has 12 residues. V lost 3 bases and J 5 bases, leaving 11 bases between the germline ends. The CDR3 DNA follows: TGCAGCGTTGACGAGGGGGTCCACGAGCAGTACTTC. This codes for CSVDEGVHEQYF.

The chain couples TRBV2 to TRBJ1-1, with 8 bases that match TRBD1. CDR3 length: 13 amino acids. V was pared by 7 bases and J by 5 bases, with 6 bases of the junction left unmatched. In germline, CDR1 is SNHLY, CDR2 FYNNEI. CDR3 sequence reads: CASTGQGWTEAFF. The CDR3 DNA is TGTGCCAGCACCGGACAGGGTTGGACTGAAGCTTTCTTT. Together with reference TRBV2 and TRBJ1-1, the CDR3 gives the full variable domain: EPEVTQTPSHQVTQMGQEVILRCVPISNHLYFYWYRQILGQKVEFLVSFYNNEISEKSEIFDDQFSVERPDGSNFTLKIRSTKLEDSAMYFCASTGQGWTEAFFGQGTRLTVV.

Only a few counts were recorded for this clone. The chain has TRBV28 and TRBJ1-5; 10 bases agree with TRBD1. The CDR3 sequence is 18 residues long. With 7 bases clipped from V and 0 bases from J, the junction kept 12 bases outside the gene matches. The V gene's germline CDR1 is MDHEN and CDR2 SYDVKM. Here the CDR3 reads CASTRQTGGGYSNQPQHF. In nucleotides, the CDR3 is TGTGCCAGCACCCGACAGACAGGGGGCGGTTATAGCAATCAGCCCCAGCATTTT. The whole variable domain, remainder taken from reference TRBV28 and TRBJ1-5, is DVKVTQSSRYLVKRTGEKVFLECVQDMDHENMFWYRQDPGLGLRLIYFSYDVKMKEKGDIPEGYSVSREKKERFSLILESASTNQTSMYLCASTRQTGGGYSNQPQHFGDGTRLSIL.

The chain combines TRBV4-3 with TRBJ2-5; possible D gene TRBD2, 6 bases. Trimming left V 5 bases short and J 1 base short, with 8 bases between. Per germline, CDR1 LGHNA and CDR2 YSLEER. The CDR3 has 13 residues. In DNA form, the CDR3 reads TGCGCCAGCAGCGGGGGGACCCAAGAGACCCAGTACTTC. Protein product: CASSGGTQETQYF.

The genes are TRBV19 and TRBJ2-3; TRBD2 agrees at 10 bases. Germline V CDR1 and CDR2: LNHDA, SQIVND (reference sequence). The CDR3 extends over 17 amino acids. Unmatched junction bases numbered 11, after V lost 3 bases and J lost 5 bases. CDR3: CASSIPRSGGRVDTQYF. The CDR3 nucleotides are TGTGCCAGTAGTATCCCTCGTAGCGGGGGGCGGGTAGATACGCAGTATTTT.

The V call is TRBV6-5, the J call TRBJ2-7; D ambiguous. CDR1 is MNHEY, CDR2 SVGAGI, per germline. The CDR3 is 16 amino acids. Trimming cost V 0 bases and J 2 bases, with 14 bases left between them. CDR3 protein: CASSYSGVLAAYEQYF. The CDR3 DNA is TGTGCCAGCAGTTACTCGGGCGTTCTGGCTGCCTACGAGCAGTACTTC.

The genes are TRBV6-2 or TRBV6-3 and TRBJ2-5, with D unresolved. The V gene's germline CDR1 is MNHEY and CDR2 SVGEGT. Trimming cost V 0 bases and J 4 bases, with 6 bases left between them. This CDR3 is built from 13 residues. The CDR3 sequence: CASSYSLVETQYF. In DNA, the CDR3 is TGTGCCAGCAGTTACTCTCTAGTAGAGACCCAGTACTTC.

J is TRBJ2-7 and V is TRBV7-9; 7 bases align to TRBD1. The germline gives CDR1 SEHNR, CDR2 FQNEAQ (reference sequence). After removal of 5 bases from V and 6 bases from J, the junction contained 10 bases not matched to a gene. This CDR3 has 14 amino acids. The CDR3 protein is CASSHPGQTFEQYF. CDR3 nucleotides: TGTGCCAGCAGCCATCCGGGACAGACCTTCGAGCAGTACTTC.

This clone showed up just a few times. This chain uses TRBV30 with TRBJ2-5; TRBD2 matches 7 bases. Germline V gene data show CDR1 as GTSNPN and CDR2 as SVGIG (reference sequence). The length of the CDR3 is 14 residues. J was trimmed by 4 bases and V by 1 base; bases with no gene match: 6. In DNA form, the CDR3 reads TGTGCCTGGAGTGCATACTCGGGGGGAGAGACCCAGTACTTC. This translates into CAWSAYSGGETQYF. Variable domain in full (rest from reference TRBV30 and TRBJ2-5): SQTIHQWPATLVQPVGSPLSLECTVEGTSNPNLYWYRQAAGRGLQLLFYSVGIGQISSEVPQNLSASRPQDRQFILSSKKLLLSDSGFYLCAWSAYSGGETQYFGPGTRLLVL.

This chain links TRBV6-2 or TRBV6-3 with TRBJ2-7, with D perhaps matching TRBD2 (6 bases). The CDR3 runs 16 residues. Trimming took off 0 bases at V and 6 bases at J, with 18 bases between the two ends. Per germline, CDR1 MNHEY and CDR2 SVGEGT. CDR3 in amino acids: CASSYSNRLASSEQYF. For the CDR3, the DNA is TGTGCCAGCAGTTACTCGAACCGGCTAGCGAGTAGCGAGCAGTACTTC.

This rearrangement joins TRBV30 to TRBJ2-7; TRBD1 aligns across 9 bases. Germline values: CDR1 GTSNPN, CDR2 SVGIG (reference sequence). J was trimmed by 2 bases and V by 5 bases; bases with no gene match: 4. The CDR3 is made up of 13 amino acids. CDR3 amino acids: CAWQQGATYEQYF. Written as DNA, the CDR3 is TGTGCCTGGCAACAGGGGGCAACCTACGAGCAGTACTTC.

In this sample, this clone turned up many times. The chain joins TRBV27 to TRBJ1-1, with TRBD1 as a possible D gene (5 bases). The ends were cut back, 4 bases at V and 6 bases at J, with 12 bases in the middle. Germline CDR1 is MNHEY and CDR2 is SMNVEV (reference sequence). The length of the CDR3 is 13 residues. Written as DNA, the CDR3 is TGTGCCAGCAGTTCAATAGGGGTGGCTGAAGCTTTCTTT. Translated: CASSSIGVAEAFF.

The chain joins TRBV6-5 to TRBJ1-1, with TRBD1 matching 7 bases. The ends lost 5 bases at V and 4 bases at J; junction bases unmatched: 4. The germline gives CDR1 MNHEY, CDR2 SVGAGI. The CDR3 is 13 residues long. CDR3 DNA sequence: TGTGCCAGCAGTCACCGGGACAGCACTGAAGCTTTCTTT. This encodes CASSHRDSTEAFF.

This chain uses TRBV7-8 with TRBJ2-7; 8 positions agree with TRBD1. Trimming at V came to 5 bases and at J to 3 bases, leaving 3 bases not matched to a gene. Looked up from germline, CDR1 is SGHVS and CDR2 is FQNEAQ. The CDR3 contains 13 residues. The DNA of the CDR3 is TGTGCCAGCAGCAGGGACAGGTACTACGAGCAGTACTTC. This encodes CASSRDRYYEQYF.

The rearrangement links TRBV14 to TRBJ2-7; D unresolved. The germline V and J ends were trimmed by 0 bases and 0 bases, with 12 bases remaining between them. The length of the CDR3 is 16 residues. Germline CDR1 and CDR2: SGHDN and FVKESK. The chain's CDR3 is CASSQDWQANSYEQYF. The CDR3 nucleotides read TGTGCCAGCAGCCAAGATTGGCAGGCAAACTCCTACGAGCAGTACTTC.

This clone was counted a single time. The chain has TRBV9 and TRBJ2-3, with a tentative D call TRBD2 (5 bases). The V end was cut by 3 bases, the J end by 0 bases, with 14 bases between. Germline lookup yields CDR1 SGDLS and CDR2 YYNGEE. There are 16 residues in the CDR3. In DNA form, the CDR3 reads TGTGCCAGCAGCGGAGGACTGCTGCTAAGCACAGATACGCAGTATTTT. This translates into CASSGGLLLSTDTQYF. Together with reference TRBV9 and TRBJ2-3, the CDR3 gives the full variable domain: DSGVTQTPKHLITATGQRVTLRCSPRSGDLSVYWYQQSLDQGLQFLIQYYNGEERAKGNILERFSAQQFPDLHSELNLSSLELGDSALYFCASSGGLLLSTDTQYFGPGTRLTVL.

The chain uses TRBV5-4 and TRBJ2-5; 13 bases are a match to TRBD2. The CDR3 has 16 residues. Trimming removed 4 bases from V and 5 bases from J; junction bases left unmatched: 8. Per germline, CDR1 SGHNT and CDR2 YYREEE (reference sequence). The CDR3 nucleotides read TGTGCCAGCAGCCTGGGACTAGCGGGAAGGGGGGAGACCCAGTACTTC. Its translation: CASSLGLAGRGETQYF. The full variable domain, with the rest looked up from reference TRBV5-4 and TRBJ2-5, is ETGVTQSPTHLIKTRGQQVTLRCSSQSGHNTVSWYQQALGQGPQFIFQYYREEENGRGNFPPRFSGLQFPNYSSELNVNALELDDSALYLCASSLGLAGRGETQYFGPGTRLLVL.

The rearrangement uses TRBV7-2 and TRBJ2-3; 14 nucleotides match TRBD2. Germline assignment: CDR1 SGHTA and CDR2 FQGNSA. The CDR3 contains 16 residues. The V gene end was trimmed by 5 bases and the J gene end by 4 bases; junction bases not matched to a gene: 5. The CDR3, as DNA: TGTGCCAGCAGCCCCCGACTAGCGGGGGGGGCAGATACGCAGTATTTT. Amino acids: CASSPRLAGGADTQYF.